The rows below give T cell receptor beta chains drawn from one sample of a study of T cell clusters in autoimmune cytopenias. No DNA is given; TCRdb re-called the multiplex PCR reads and lists each CDR3 protein once. Recorded for this sample: more than 1,500 distinct CDR3 sequences. Separately, the same data were catalogued under a study of T cell repertoires in aging, cancer and after chemotherapy.

Material: peripheral blood. All receptors come from a human donor with chronic lymphocytic leukemia. CDR3s include the opening cysteine and the closing phenylalanine or tryptophan. Fields, in order: CDR3 protein, CDR3 length, J gene, V gene, clone size. Clone size appears in some rows only: once, few, many, or a class for an expanded clone.

CASRAGNNEKLFF	13	TRBJ1-4	TRBV12-3/TRBV12-4	large
CASSSRGGGSDTQYF	15	TRBJ2-3	TRBV7-6	large
CATQSTGSSYEQYF	14	TRBJ2-7	TRBV5-4	medium-sized
CASIRSELNEKLFF	14	TRBJ1-4	TRBV7-9	medium-sized
CAWDRGGLNGEQFF	14	TRBJ2-1	TRBV30	medium-sized
CASSFPGQRGYGYTF	15	TRBJ1-2	TRBV5-4	medium-sized
CASSPNLNTEAFF	13	TRBJ1-1	TRBV11-1	medium-sized
CASSLGQGSEKLFF	14	TRBJ1-4	TRBV5-6	medium-sized
CASSLGQGDGYTF	13	TRBJ1-2	TRBV5-6	large
CASSFGASNYGYTF	14	TRBJ1-2	TRBV5-8	-
CASSVQGRGTEAFF	14	TRBJ1-1	TRBV12-3/TRBV12-4	medium-sized
CASSLNRGQSPLHF	14	TRBJ1-6	TRBV5-6	medium-sized
CASSPRADNEKLFF	14	TRBJ1-4	TRBV18	medium-sized
CSALAAGGGTEAFF	14	TRBJ1-1	TRBV20-1	-
CASSPPGSAAAAGYTF	16	TRBJ1-2	TRBV12-3/TRBV12-4	medium-sized
CASTAVDATNEKLFF	15	TRBJ1-4	TRBV6-1	medium-sized
CSAKKLTGYSNQPQHF	16	TRBJ1-5	TRBV20-1	-
CACADRAGNQPQHF	14	TRBJ1-5	TRBV30	medium-sized
CASSPQGLGTEAFF	14	TRBJ1-1	TRBV18	medium-sized
CASSPRQEFPYEQYF	15	TRBJ2-7	TRBV19	medium-sized
CASSETSSYEQYF	13	TRBJ2-7	TRBV10-1	medium-sized
CASSPVENRGHTF	13	TRBJ1-2	TRBV11-2	medium-sized
CASSDGGEISGANVLTF	17	TRBJ2-6	TRBV6-1	medium-sized
CASSFSGGRNNEQFF	15	TRBJ2-1	TRBV12-3/TRBV12-4	medium-sized
CASSYGQDLAKNIQYF	16	TRBJ2-4	TRBV2	-
CASSKRWGTGYYGYTF	16	TRBJ1-2	TRBV21-1	-
CASSDGQVSAGEQYF	15	TRBJ2-7	TRBV5-1	-
CASSLASRAGYNEQFF	16	TRBJ2-1	TRBV5-4	medium-sized
CASSEGRSPTDTQYF	15	TRBJ2-3	TRBV10-1	medium-sized
CASSPGPPGENEQFF	15	TRBJ2-1	TRBV12-3/TRBV12-4	medium-sized
CASSGRGTYYEQYF	14	TRBJ2-7	TRBV11-2	medium-sized
CASSHQAGALETQYF	15	TRBJ2-5	TRBV6-6	-
CASSTRQGPNTEAFF	15	TRBJ1-1	TRBV6-5	medium-sized
CASSRQGQGLNSPLHF	16	TRBJ1-6	TRBV19	medium-sized
CAWRIGGATYNEQFF	15	TRBJ2-1	TRBV30	medium-sized
CASSTGVGTEAFF	13	TRBJ1-1	TRBV11-3	-
CAISDISNYGYTF	13	TRBJ1-2	TRBV10-3	medium-sized
CASSTTGPAGNTIYF	15	TRBJ1-3	TRBV19	medium-sized
CSATTGVSTYEQYF	14	TRBJ2-7	TRBV20-1	-
CSVQDSLSYEQYF	13	TRBJ2-7	TRBV29-1	large
CAISDLDRDYEQYF	14	TRBJ2-7	TRBV10-3	large
CASSFALRGQRQETQYF	17	TRBJ2-5	TRBV27	medium-sized
CASSSQGVFPLHF	13	TRBJ1-6	TRBV12-3/TRBV12-4	medium-sized
CASSLGGPVTEAFF	14	TRBJ1-1	TRBV5-1	-
CASSSGTGPYEQYF	14	TRBJ2-7	TRBV2	-
CAISPGTGPYGYTF	14	TRBJ1-2	TRBV10-3	medium-sized
CASSSGLSGNTIYF	14	TRBJ1-3	TRBV5-5	medium-sized
CASSYGTGTGNTEAFF	16	TRBJ1-1	TRBV6-5	medium-sized
CASRGSAQSQGYTF	14	TRBJ1-2	TRBV11-2	-
CASSLSRATVGEQYF	15	TRBJ2-7	TRBV7-9	medium-sized
CASSGYRGGHQPQHF	15	TRBJ1-5	TRBV6-4	medium-sized
CASRTGGAGTGELFF	15	TRBJ2-2	TRBV10-2	medium-sized
CASSFDRSSYEQYF	14	TRBJ2-7	TRBV19	medium-sized
CATSDTGTNYANTGELFF	18	TRBJ2-2	TRBV24-1	medium-sized
CASSEIRLRDYSNQPQHF	18	TRBJ1-5	TRBV6-1	medium-sized
CASSSGTPANYGYTF	15	TRBJ1-2	TRBV7-9	medium-sized
CASSSWQTGYETQYF	15	TRBJ2-5	TRBV5-1	medium-sized
CASSLQAYEQYF	12	TRBJ2-7	TRBV5-6	medium-sized
CASSEADRGQGYTF	14	TRBJ1-2	TRBV6-1	medium-sized